This paragraph covers one TCR beta chain sequence. Sequence at one end of the junction differs from germline and may be a read error. These data come from a study of cytomegalovirus exposure and HLA in healthy donors. Germline values: CDR1 SGHTA, CDR2 FQGNSA. This CDR3 is built from 16 residues. When sampled, the donors appeared nominally healthy, though they likely had unrecorded immune exposures. Primers included in the PCR were 60 Vbeta and 13 Jbeta primers. Here immunoSEQ multiplex PCR was the method, and the copy in TCRdb shows in-frame clones only, minus some. The sample holds 50,000 to 60,000 clones.

This clonotype was sampled from a woman aged 50 to 60 in good health and CMV-seropositive. The sequenced sample was PBMCs. The genes are TRBV7-2 and TRBJ1-6; TRBD1 is a possible D gene (6 bases). CDR3 region: CANSLVKTGQNSPLHF. The CDR3 DNA sequence: TGTGCCAACAGCTTAGTAAAAACAGGGCAGAATTCACCCCTCCACTTT.